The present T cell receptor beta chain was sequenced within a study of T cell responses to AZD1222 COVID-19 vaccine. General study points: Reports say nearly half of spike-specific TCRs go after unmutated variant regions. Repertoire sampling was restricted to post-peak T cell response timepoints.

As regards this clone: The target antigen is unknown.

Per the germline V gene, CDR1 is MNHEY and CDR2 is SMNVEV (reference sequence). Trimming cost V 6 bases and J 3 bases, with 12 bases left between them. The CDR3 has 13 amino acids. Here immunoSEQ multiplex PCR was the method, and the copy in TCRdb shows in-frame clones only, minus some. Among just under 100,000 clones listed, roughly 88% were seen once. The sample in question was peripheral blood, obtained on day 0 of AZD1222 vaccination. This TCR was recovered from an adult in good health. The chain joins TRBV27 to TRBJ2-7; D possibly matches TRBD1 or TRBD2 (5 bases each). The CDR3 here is CASSIGADYEQYF. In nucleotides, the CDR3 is TGTGCCAGCAGCATCGGGGCAGACTACGAGCAGTACTTC.